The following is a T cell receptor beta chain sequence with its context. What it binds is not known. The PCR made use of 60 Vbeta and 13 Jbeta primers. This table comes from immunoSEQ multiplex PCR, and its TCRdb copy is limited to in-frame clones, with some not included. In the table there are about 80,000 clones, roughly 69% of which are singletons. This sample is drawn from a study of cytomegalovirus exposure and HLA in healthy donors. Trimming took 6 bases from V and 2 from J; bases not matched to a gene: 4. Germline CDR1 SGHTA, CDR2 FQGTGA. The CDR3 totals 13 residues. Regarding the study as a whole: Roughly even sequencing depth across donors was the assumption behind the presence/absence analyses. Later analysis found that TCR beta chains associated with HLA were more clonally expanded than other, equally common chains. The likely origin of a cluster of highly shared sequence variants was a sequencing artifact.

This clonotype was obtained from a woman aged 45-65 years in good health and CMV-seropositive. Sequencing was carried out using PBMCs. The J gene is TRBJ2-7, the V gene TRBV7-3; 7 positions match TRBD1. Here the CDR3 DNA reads TGTGCCAGCAGTCGGGACAGTGCCTACGAGCAGTACTTC. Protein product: CASSRDSAYEQYF. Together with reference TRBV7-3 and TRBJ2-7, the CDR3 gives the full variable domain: GAGVSQTPSNKVTEKGKYVELRCDPISGHTALYWYRQSLGQGPEFLIYFQGTGAADDSGLPNDRFFAVRPEGSVSTLKIQRTERGDSAVYLCASSRDSAYEQYFGPGTRLTVT.